One and the same sample provided the 25 T cell receptor gamma chains below, sequenced in a study of γδ T cells in repeated Plasmodium falciparum infection (TCRdb year 2021). The method behind the library was multiplex PCR. Sequencing was performed on an Illumina MiSeq. For TCRdb, the public reads were processed anew by CATT, and duplicate DNA sequences were folded into one row. In all, the sample holds about 30,000 gamma-chain clones, and roughly 1.4% of those were seen once. Jointly, the top ten make up approximately 19% of the sample. Vgamma9/Vdelta2+ and Vdelta2-negative gammadelta T cell populations were flow-sorted from peripheral blood mononuclear cells for bulk TCR repertoire analysis. Sample: gamma-delta T cells from blood. These receptor sequences come from a pool of human donors (malaria-infected and uninfected, not separated).

There are many counts of this clone. This rearrangement joins TRGV3 to TRGJ1 or TRGJ2. V shed 1 base, J shed 3 bases, and the junction held 12 bases outside the gene matches. Germline-derived CDR1 and CDR2 are VTNTFY and YDVSTARD (reference sequence). There are 16 residues in the CDR3. Here the CDR3 reads CATWDSPPLGYYKKLF. CDR3 bases: TGTGCCACCTGGGACAGCCCTCCTTTGGGTTATTATAAGAAACTCTTT.

By share, this clone counts as medium-sized. This CDR3 is also generated by other DNA sequences in the sample. The rearrangement uses TRGV9 and TRGJ1 or TRGJ2. The germline V gene encodes CDR1 GITISATS and CDR2 ISYDGTV (reference sequence). The CDR3 is 11 residues long. V shed 2 bases, J shed 9 bases, and the junction held 4 bases outside the gene matches. The CDR3 sequence is CALWEERKKLF. Written as DNA, the CDR3 is TGTGCCTTGTGGGAGGAACGTAAGAAACTCTTT.

This clone was counted ten times or more. The chain is built from TRGV4 and TRGJP2. Germline CDR1 EGSTGY, CDR2 YDSYTSSV. The CDR3 is made up of 13 amino acids. V lost 5 bases to trimming and J lost 5 bases; unmatched junction nucleotides: 5. CDR3 residues: CATWGGSDWIKTF. Here the CDR3 DNA reads TGTGCCACCTGGGGGGGGAGTGATTGGATCAAGACGTTT.

This clone is judged large (0.1 to 1%). Additional DNA sequences in this sample encode the identical CDR3. This chain links TRGV9 with TRGJ1 or TRGJ2. Per the germline V gene, CDR1 is GITISATS and CDR2 is ISYDGTV (reference sequence). This CDR3 is 13 amino acids long. The J segment lost 3 bases and the V segment lost 3 bases, leaving 5 bases of the junction unmatched. The CDR3 nucleotides are TGTGCCTTGTGGGAGCCCCCTTATTATAAGAAACTCTTT. This translates into CALWEPPYYKKLF.

As to this clone: TCRdb's entry gives the protein of a much larger clone, which mismatches this DNA's translation at residue 5, likely from a read error; the protein reported here is translated from the DNA. The chain is built from TRGV4 and TRGJ1 or TRGJ2. The J gene, absent from TCRdb, was called here by matching the DNA to germline. Trimming at V came to 5 bases and at J to 3 bases, leaving 10 bases not matched to a gene. This CDR3 has 14 residues. CDR1 is EGSTGY, CDR2 YDSYTSSV, per germline. CDR3 in amino acids: CATWGSGIYYKKLF. CDR3 sequence (DNA): TGTGCCACCTGGGGTTCGGGGATTTATTATAAGAAACTCTTT.

For this clone: A far larger clone is one base from this, pointing to a likely read error. This sample includes further DNA sequences coding for the same CDR3. The chain is built from TRGV4 and TRGJ1 or TRGJ2. The J gene was missing in TCRdb and was found by matching the end of the DNA to germline. The V gene end was trimmed by 5 bases and the J gene end by 4 bases; junction bases not matched to a gene: 11. Germline-derived CDR1 and CDR2 are EGSTGY and YDSYTSSV. CDR3 size: 14 residues. This CDR3 is CATWARHPYYKKLF. The DNA of the CDR3 is TGTGCCACCTGGGCTCGACACCCGTATTATAAGAAACTCTTT.

The V gene is TRGV9, the J gene TRGJP. Here the J gene was assigned by germline matching of the DNA, as TCRdb has none. This CDR3 region has 18 residues. Germline assignment: CDR1 GITISATS and CDR2 ISYDGTV (reference sequence). V shed 6 bases and J 4 bases; nucleotides not matched to a gene: 12. The CDR3 DNA follows: TGTGCCTTGTGGAGAAGGCATTACCAAGAGTTGGGCAAAAAAATCAAGGTATTT. It yields the protein CALWRRHYQELGKKIKVF.

There are many counts of this clone. It differs at one base from a far larger clone, so likely a read error. Within the sample, other DNA sequences also encode this same CDR3. The chain joins TRGV9 to TRGJP. The CDR3 consists of 17 residues. CDR1 and CDR2 (germline): GITISATS, ISYDGTV (reference sequence). CDR3 in DNA: TGTGCCTTGTGGGAGGTGCACGTTGGGTTGGGCAAGAAAATCAAGGTATTT. Residues: CALWEVHVGLGKKIKVF.

Points on this clone: TCRdb pairs this DNA with a much larger clone's protein that differs at residue 9, likely a read error; the protein shown was translated from the DNA. The chain is built from TRGV9 and TRGJ1 or TRGJ2. In the absence of a J gene in TCRdb, the DNA was matched to germline to assign it here. This CDR3 is built from 12 residues. Per the germline V gene, CDR1 is GITISATS and CDR2 is ISYDGTV (reference sequence). The ends lost 10 bases at V and 12 bases at J; junction bases unmatched: 18. The CDR3 DNA reads TGTGCCTTTTTCTGGGGACCAAATAGGAAACTCTTT. Its protein product is CAFFWGPNRKLF.

This clone was observed a few times. The mismatch at residue 6 between this DNA's translation and the TCRdb protein of a much larger clone likely reflects a read error; the protein shown is translated from the DNA. The chain employs TRGV4 and TRGJ1 or TRGJ2. Because TCRdb records no J gene, it was assigned here through a match of the DNA to germline. With 3 bases clipped from V and 12 bases from J, the junction kept 17 bases outside the gene matches. Germline assignment: CDR1 EGSTGY and CDR2 YDSYTSSV. CDR3 length: 14 residues. CDR3: CATWDMEVGRRKLF. The CDR3, as DNA: TGTGCCACCTGGGATATGGAAGTCGGAAGGCGGAAACTCTTT.

Comments on this clone: Since a far larger clone is one base different, this is likely a read error. Other DNA sequences from this sample encode an identical CDR3 as well. The V call is TRGV4, the J call TRGJ1 or TRGJ2. TCRdb records no J gene; here it was assigned by comparing the DNA to germline. The germline V gene has CDR1 EGSTGY and CDR2 YDSYTSSV. The CDR3 extends over 13 amino acids. V gave up 5 bases and J gave up 4 bases; unmatched junction bases: 8. The CDR3 loop is CATWGRVYYKKLF. The CDR3 DNA reads as TGTGCCACCTGGGGTAGAGTATATTATAAGAAACTCTTT.

There are many counts of this clone. A far larger clone is a single base away, which makes a read error likely. The same CDR3 arises from other DNA sequences in this sample as well. This rearrangement joins TRGV9 to TRGJP. TCRdb lists no J gene, so it was determined here by aligning the DNA to germline. The CDR3 has 18 amino acids. The germline gives CDR1 GITISATS, CDR2 ISYDGTV (reference sequence). Here the CDR3 reads CALWEVQAEELGKKIKVF. DNA of the CDR3: TGTGCCCTGTGGGAGGTGCAAGCCGAAGAGTTGGGCAAAAAAATCAAGGTATTT.

A note on this clone: A far larger clone is a single base away, which makes a read error likely. Other DNA sequences of this sample code for an identical CDR3. No J gene call was made, and the V gene is TRGV9. The CDR3 has 13 amino acids. Germline lookup yields CDR1 GITISATS and CDR2 ISYDGTV (reference sequence). CDR3 sequence: CALWDGSDWIKTF. CDR3 DNA: TGTGCCTTGTGGGACGGTAGTGATTGGATCAAGACGTTC.

Comment on this clone: TCRdb attributes to this sequence the protein of a much larger clone, which differs from the DNA translation at residue 5; a read error is likely, and the protein displayed is translated from the DNA. The V gene is TRGV5, the J gene TRGJ1 or TRGJ2. TCRdb lists no J gene, so it was determined here by aligning the DNA to germline. V lost 6 bases, J lost 9 bases, and 8 bases stayed unmatched. This CDR3 region has 11 residues. CDR1 VINAFY and CDR2 YDVSNSKD come from the germline V gene. The CDR3 is CATWLQCKKLF. DNA for the CDR3: TGTGCCACCTGGCTTCAGTGTAAGAAACTCTTT.

This clone was counted only a few times. It is likely a read error: a sequence one base away is far more abundant. The same CDR3 can be traced to other DNA sequences in this sample. The V call is TRGV9, the J call TRGJ1 or TRGJ2. Germline matching of the DNA provided the J gene here, since TCRdb leaves it blank. The trim removed 4 bases at V and 3 bases at J, leaving 9 bases unmatched. The CDR3 has 14 amino acids. The germline CDR1 and CDR2 sequences are GITISATS and ISYDGTV (reference sequence). The CDR3 DNA reads TGTGCCTTGTGGGAAGATTCACGTTATTATAAGAAACTCTTT. It translates to CALWEDSRYYKKLF.

This clone appeared a few times. The protein TCRdb lists belongs to a much larger clone and differs from this DNA's translation at residue 4, which points to a read error; the protein shown is made from the DNA. This chain joins TRGV4 and TRGJ1 or TRGJ2. Here the J gene was assigned by germline matching of the DNA, as TCRdb has none. Per germline, CDR1 EGSTGY and CDR2 YDSYTSSV. The CDR3 contains 12 residues. This chain's CDR3 is CATRDGGYKKLF. For the CDR3, the DNA is TGTGCCACCCGGGATGGAGGTTATAAGAAACTCTTT.

This clone has at least ten counts. The V call is TRGV9, the J call TRGJP. The CDR3 loop spans 17 amino acids. J was trimmed by 5 bases and V by 1 base; bases with no gene match: 5. Germline assignment: CDR1 GITISATS and CDR2 ISYDGTV (reference sequence). Written as DNA, the CDR3 is TGTGCCTTGTGGGAGGTTAAGGAAGAGTTGGGCAAAAAAATCAAGGTATTT. Its protein product is CALWEVKEELGKKIKVF.

This clone has ten or more counts. This DNA translates differently at residue 8 from the TCRdb protein, which is that of a much larger clone; a read error is likely, and the protein shown is the DNA's own translation. This chain links TRGV2 with TRGJ1 or TRGJ2. From germline, CDR1 is EGSNGY and CDR2 YDSYNSKV. This CDR3 has 12 residues. V trimming: 2 bases; J trimming: 8 bases; junction bases outside the gene matches: 6. The CDR3 here is CATWDVDHKKLF. The CDR3 coding sequence is TGTGCCACCTGGGACGTTGACCATAAGAAACTCTTT.

To note about this clone: TCRdb attributes to this sequence the protein of a much larger clone, which differs from the DNA translation at residue 3; a read error is likely, and the protein displayed is translated from the DNA. This chain links TRGV5 with TRGJ1 or TRGJ2. TCRdb offers no J gene call, so here the DNA was matched to germline to obtain one. The CDR3 length is 13 residues. From germline, CDR1 is VINAFY and CDR2 YDVSNSKD. For the CDR3, the DNA is TGTGCCCCCTGGGACAGGTGGGTCTATAAGAAACTCTTT. Translating it yields CAPWDRWVYKKLF.

This clone was detected many times. A read error is the likely source, as a far larger clone sits one nucleotide away. Other DNA sequences in the sample encode the same CDR3. The rearrangement joins TRGV9 to TRGJP. Germline V gene sequence: CDR1 GITISATS, CDR2 ISYDGTV (reference sequence). CDR3 length equals 20 residues. V shed 0 bases, J shed 4 bases, and the junction held 12 bases outside the gene matches. The CDR3 here is CALWEVRIPTQELGKKIKVF. CDR3 nucleotide sequence: TGTGCCTTGTGGGAGGTGCGGATCCCCACCCAAGAGTTGGGCAAAAAAATCAAGGTATTT.

This clone was picked up a small number of times. TCRdb's entry gives the protein of a much larger clone, which mismatches this DNA's translation at residue 9, likely from a read error; the protein reported here is translated from the DNA. This chain joins TRGV9 and TRGJ1 or TRGJ2. TCRdb offers no J gene call, so here the DNA was matched to germline to obtain one. This CDR3 contains 15 residues. J gave up 3 bases and V 6 bases, and 14 bases lay outside the gene matches. The germline gives CDR1 GITISATS, CDR2 ISYDGTV (reference sequence). The CDR3, as DNA: TGTGCCTTGTGGCAACTAAGGGGCCTTTATTATAAGAAACTCTTT. As protein: CALWQLRGLYYKKLF.

For this clone: With a far larger clone one base away, a read error is the likely cause. The V call is TRGV8, the J call TRGJ1 or TRGJ2. No J gene was available from TCRdb, and it was assigned here by a germline match of the DNA. J gave up 4 bases and V 4 bases, and 7 bases lay outside the gene matches. Germline CDR1 VENAVY, CDR2 YDSYNSRV. CDR3 size: 13 residues. DNA of the CDR3: TGTGCCACCTGGGAGAGAAACTATTATAAGAAACTCTTT. Its protein is CATWERNYYKKLF.

This clone was seen a handful of times. This likely traces to a read error, being one base from a far larger clone. In the same sample, other DNA sequences code for this CDR3. This chain links TRGV2 with TRGJ1 or TRGJ2. Germline CDR1 is EGSNGY and CDR2 is YDSYNSKV. This CDR3 spans 14 amino acids. The chain's CDR3 is CATWDAYVKGFQLF. The CDR3 DNA sequence: TGCGCCACCTGGGACGCATACGTTAAAGGCTTTCAGCTCTTT.

This clone has a count of ten or more. It differs at one base from a far larger clone, so likely a read error. This sample includes further DNA sequences coding for the same CDR3. The chain joins TRGV9 to TRGJP. From germline, CDR1 is GITISATS and CDR2 ISYDGTV (reference sequence). This CDR3 spans 15 amino acids. CDR3 loop: CALWVEELGKKIKVF. Written as DNA, the CDR3 is TGTGCCTTGTGGGTCGAAGAGTTGGGCAAAAAGATCAAGGTATTT.

As regards this clone: TCRdb pairs this DNA with a much larger clone's protein that differs at residue 7, likely a read error; the protein shown was translated from the DNA. This rearrangement joins TRGV8 to TRGJ1 or TRGJ2. With 6 bases clipped from V and 9 bases from J, the junction kept 8 bases outside the gene matches. The CDR3 runs to 11 residues. The germline gives CDR1 VENAVY, CDR2 YDSYNSRV. CDR3 DNA sequence: TGTGCCACCTGGAAAGGGCGTAAGAAACTCTTT. This sequence encodes CATWKGRKKLF.